The 26 T cell receptor beta chains below were found in one sample sequenced in a study of T-cell memory formation after mild COVID-19. In TCRdb, the 5' RACE reads were re-called with MiXCR into one record per CDR3 protein. The table records around 250,000 distinct CDR3 sequences, 7.5% to 10% of them present only once. Material for sequencing was PBMCs or a T cell subset sorted from them (not recorded which). These receptors all come from a man in his late teens or twenties who had mild COVID-19 (a few samples of this study predate the infection). Cell type and time point are not known.

This sequence joins TRBV24-1 and TRBJ1-2; possible D gene TRBD1, 6 bases. The length of the CDR3 is 16 residues. Trimming removed 4 bases at V and 6 bases at J, with 20 bases between. The germline V gene encodes CDR1 KGHDR and CDR2 SFDVKD. CDR3 coding DNA: TGTGCCACCAGTGAGTCGGACGATTGGGGGGCGGATGGCTACACCTTC. Its translation: CATSESDDWGADGYTF.

The chain links TRBV2 to TRBJ1-2; possible D gene TRBD1, 6 bases. This CDR3 region has 12 residues. Trimming took 10 bases from V and 4 from J, leaving 13 bases between them. Germline V gene sequence: CDR1 SNHLY, CDR2 FYNNEI. The CDR3 DNA reads TGTGCCACACAACCAGGGGCCTATGGCTACACCTTC. Protein: CATQPGAYGYTF.

The CDR3 is CASSPLWTGNTGELFF. CDR3 nucleotide sequence: TGTGCCAGCAGTCCGTTATGGACAGGGAACACCGGGGAGCTGTTTTTT. V is TRBV6-5 and J is TRBJ2-2; 7 nucleotides align to TRBD1. Germline CDR1 and CDR2: MNHEY and SVGAGI. With V trimmed by 5 bases and J by 1 base, 7 bases remained unmatched. The CDR3 has 16 amino acids.

There are a few counts of this clonotype. At one end, the junction sequence differs from germline, possibly due to a read error. This chain links TRBV20-1 with TRBJ2-7; the match to TRBD1 covers 9 bases. CDR1 and CDR2 from the germline V gene are DFQATT and SNEGSKA (reference sequence). CDR3 length equals 14 residues. DNA of the CDR3: TGCAGTGCCCTAACGGACAGGGGCTCCAACGAGCAGTACTTC. Translated: CSALTDRGSNEQYF.

The V call is TRBV28, the J call TRBJ1-2, with a tentative D call TRBD1 (5 bases). V was clipped by 3 bases and J by 5 bases, with 10 bases between them. In germline, CDR1 is MDHEN, CDR2 SYDVKM. This CDR3 is built from 13 residues. For the CDR3, the DNA is TGTGCCAGCAGTTTTTCGGGGGTGTATGGCTACACCTTC. It translates to CASSFSGVYGYTF.

The V call is TRBV18, the J call TRBJ2-7; D is ambiguous. Germline CDR1 reads KGHSH; CDR2 reads LQKENI. The germline V and J ends were trimmed by 0 bases and 3 bases, with 6 bases remaining between them. CDR3 size: 13 residues. The CDR3 is CASSPPFDYEQYF. The CDR3 DNA sequence: TGTGCCAGCTCACCACCGTTTGACTACGAGCAGTACTTC.

This clonotype was observed a handful of times. This chain connects TRBV14 to TRBJ2-7; possibly TRBD1 for D (6 bases). The CDR3 runs to 13 residues. Trimming pared 4 bases from V and 0 bases from J, leaving 7 bases between. Germline CDR1 SGHDN, CDR2 FVKESK. The CDR3 here is CASSRQDSYEQYF. The CDR3 nucleotides are TGTGCCAGCAGCCGACAGGACTCCTACGAGCAGTACTTC.

V is TRBV19 and J is TRBJ1-2; possibly TRBD1 for D (6 bases). CDR1 is LNHDA, CDR2 SQIVND, per germline (reference sequence). V gave up 6 bases and J gave up 4 bases, with 12 bases separating them. The CDR3 contains 13 residues. The CDR3 here is CASSDRSVYGYTF. CDR3 DNA sequence: TGTGCCAGTAGCGACAGGTCCGTCTATGGCTACACCTTC.

The V gene is TRBV6-5, the J gene TRBJ1-1; a weak D match, TRBD1 (5 bases). Germline V gives CDR1 MNHEY, CDR2 SVGAGI. Trimming removed 0 bases from V and 2 bases from J, with 7 bases in between. The CDR3 is made up of 14 amino acids. CDR3 region: CASSYSRVNTEAFF. The CDR3 DNA reads TGTGCCAGCAGTTACTCCAGGGTTAACACTGAAGCTTTCTTT.

The chain employs TRBV3-1 and TRBJ1-6; 7 nucleotides match TRBD1. The CDR3 covers 14 residues. V was pared by 7 bases and J by 7 bases, with 7 bases of the junction left unmatched. In germline, CDR1 is LGHDT, CDR2 YNNKEL (reference sequence). This chain's CDR3 is CASTPLDRNSPLHF. Here the CDR3 DNA reads TGTGCCAGCACCCCCCTGGACAGGAATTCACCCCTCCACTTT.

The chain employs TRBV27 and TRBJ2-4; tentative D call: TRBD1 (6 bases). Germline values: CDR1 MNHEY, CDR2 SMNVEV (reference sequence). This CDR3 comprises 13 residues. V dropped 4 bases and J dropped 6 bases, with 10 bases sitting between them. The CDR3 region has the DNA TGTGCCAGCAGTTCGGGCAGGGGAAACATTCAGTACTTC. Residues: CASSSGRGNIQYF.

The J gene is TRBJ2-1, the V gene TRBV7-2; D gene uncertain. CDR3 length: 13 residues. The V gene's germline CDR1 is SGHTA and CDR2 FQGNSA. Between the trimmed V and J ends, which lost 3 bases and 10 bases, there was a span of 13 bases. The DNA for the CDR3 is TGTGCCAGCAGCTTTTATGGGGATCGGGAGCAGTTCTTC. This encodes CASSFYGDREQFF.

J is TRBJ1-3 and V is TRBV12-3 or TRBV12-4; no reliable D call. CDR3 size: 15 residues. The V and J ends lost 3 bases and 0 bases respectively, with 9 bases between them. The CDR3 sequence is CASSFFISSGNTIYF. DNA for the CDR3: TGTGCCAGCAGTTTTTTCATCAGCTCTGGAAACACCATATATTTT.

This clonotype has just a few counts. This sequence joins TRBV5-4 and TRBJ2-5; 8 bases match TRBD1. This CDR3 spans 15 amino acids. J was trimmed by 1 base and V by 6 bases; bases with no gene match: 8. CDR1 SGHNT and CDR2 YYREEE come from the germline V gene (reference sequence). The CDR3 here is CASNSGTGLQETQYF. DNA of the CDR3: TGTGCCAGCAATTCCGGGACAGGACTCCAAGAGACCCAGTACTTC.

This clonotype has a handful of counts. The chain employs TRBV29-1 and TRBJ2-1; D gene ambiguous. The V and J ends lost 7 bases and 5 bases respectively, with 15 bases between them. CDR3 length: 13 amino acids. The germline CDR1 and CDR2 sequences are SQVTM and ANQGSEA. As DNA, the CDR3 is TGCAGCGCCGGGTCCGGGCTTAACAATGAGCAGTTCTTC. This sequence encodes CSAGSGLNNEQFF.

This clonotype was counted between two and nine times. The chain carries TRBV6-5 and TRBJ2-7; the match to TRBD1 covers 10 bases. The germline V gene has CDR1 MNHEY and CDR2 SVGAGI. Trimming at V came to 4 bases and at J to 6 bases, leaving 12 bases not matched to a gene. The length of the CDR3 is 16 residues. This CDR3 reads CASSFEPPGQGLEQYF. CDR3 nucleotide sequence: TGTGCCAGCAGTTTCGAACCACCGGGACAGGGGCTCGAGCAGTACTTC.

The chain links TRBV28 to TRBJ1-1; D remains ambiguous. With 7 bases removed from V and 8 bases from J, the gap between germline ends came to 20 bases. The CDR3 sequence is 14 residues long. Germline assignment: CDR1 MDHEN and CDR2 SYDVKM. In DNA form, the CDR3 reads TGTGCCAGCAACACTCTCACCTCGGGGTCAGAAGCTTTCTTT. This sequence encodes CASNTLTSGSEAFF.

This clonotype was recorded at least ten times. The V gene is TRBV10-3, the J gene TRBJ2-1, with 7 bases identical to TRBD1. CDR3 length equals 14 residues. V trimming: 7 bases; J trimming: 0 bases; junction bases outside the gene matches: 3. Germline lookup yields CDR1 ENHRY and CDR2 SYGVKD. CDR3 nucleotide sequence: TGTGCCATCATGAGGGACAGCTCCTACAATGAGCAGTTCTTC. Translated, it gives CAIMRDSSYNEQFF.

This clonotype appeared a few times. This chain uses TRBV4-3 with TRBJ2-7; possible D gene TRBD1, 7 bases. This CDR3 has 14 residues. The germline CDR1 and CDR2 sequences are LGHNA and YSLEER. V lost 3 bases, J lost 4 bases, and 13 bases lay in between. The CDR3 DNA is TGCGCCAGCAGCCAGGCGGAGGGACAGTACGAGCAGTACTTC. Its protein is CASSQAEGQYEQYF.

This clonotype was counted between two and nine times. The chain combines TRBV18 with TRBJ1-2; D is uncertain. Deletions cut 1 base from V and 6 bases from J, with 9 bases between. This CDR3 has 13 amino acids. CDR1 KGHSH and CDR2 LQKENI come from the germline V gene. The CDR3 coding sequence is TGTGCCAGCTCACCACGGTGGGAGGATGGCTACACCTTC. This codes for CASSPRWEDGYTF.

This clonotype was counted between two and nine times. The chain links TRBV6-2 or TRBV6-3 to TRBJ2-7, with D possibly being TRBD1 (6 bases). Germline V gives CDR1 MNHEY, CDR2 SVGEGT. Trimming shortened V by 7 bases and J by 1 base, and 11 bases separated the two germline ends. The CDR3 is 13 residues long. CDR3 coding DNA: TGTGCCAGCATGGACAGCTGGTCCTACGAGCAGTACTTC. This encodes CASMDSWSYEQYF.

This clonotype was observed a handful of times. The rearrangement uses TRBV7-2 and TRBJ2-5; D is unclear. Germline-derived CDR1 and CDR2 are SGHTA and FQGNSA. The CDR3 spans 14 residues. V lost 5 bases and J lost 4, with 14 bases in between. The CDR3 bases are TGTGCCAGCAGCCAAGCTGGATTCTCAGAGACCCAGTACTTC. It specifies CASSQAGFSETQYF.

The V gene is TRBV27, the J gene TRBJ1-1, with D perhaps matching TRBD1 (5 bases). V lost 6 bases, J lost 4 bases, and 15 bases lay in between. The CDR3 runs to 14 residues. Germline lookup yields CDR1 MNHEY and CDR2 SMNVEV (reference sequence). The CDR3: CASSPYRGGTEAFF. In nucleotides, the CDR3 is TGTGCCAGCAGCCCATATCGGGGGGGCACTGAAGCTTTCTTT.

This chain uses TRBV25-1 with TRBJ2-1; the D is unclear. The CDR3 is 14 amino acids. Looked up from germline, CDR1 is MGHDK and CDR2 is SYGVNS. Between the trimmed V and J ends, which lost 3 bases and 6 bases, there was a span of 12 bases. This CDR3 is CASSDFGSFNEQFF. In nucleotides, the CDR3 is TGTGCCAGCAGTGATTTCGGCAGCTTCAATGAGCAGTTCTTC.

This clonotype was found a few times. The V gene is TRBV7-3, the J gene TRBJ1-1; D call uncertain. CDR1 SGHTA and CDR2 FQGTGA come from the germline V gene. The CDR3 has 16 residues. V lost 1 base, J lost 0 bases, and 12 bases lay in between. The CDR3 DNA reads as TGTGCCAGCAGCTTAATGCCCAGATTCATGAACACTGAAGCTTTCTTT. This codes for CASSLMPRFMNTEAFF.

This clonotype showed up just a few times. The chain joins TRBV4-3 to TRBJ2-1, with 9 nucleotides matching TRBD1. Germline CDR1 reads LGHNA; CDR2 reads YSLEER. The V and J ends lost 0 bases and 7 bases, in that order; junction bases with no gene match: 10. This CDR3 has 17 amino acids. CDR3: CASSQDWPGQGLNEQFF. The CDR3 DNA reads as TGCGCCAGCAGCCAAGATTGGCCGGGACAGGGATTGAATGAGCAGTTCTTC.